Described below is a single TCR beta chain sequence and its context. V was cut by 6 bases and J by 3 bases, with 8 bases left in between. The CDR3 contains 13 residues. Clones were read by immunoSEQ multiplex PCR, and TCRdb kept only the in-frame ones, dropping some. The sample lists 200,000 to 250,000 clones, about 87% occurring once. This entry comes from a study of blood T cell repertoires in COVID-19. About the research overall: PBMCs, B-cell-depleted T cells, or T cells were the source of the cDNA or gDNA that made up the material.

The chain carries TRBV12-3 or TRBV12-4 and TRBJ1-4; D uncertain. The sequencing sample was made of peripheral blood. The sequence came from a woman aged 70 to 79 with active or convalescent COVID-19. CDR3 DNA: TGTGCCAGCAGACGAGACTCTAATGAAAAACTGTTTTTT. Translation gives CASRRDSNEKLFF.